Shown below are 14 T cell receptor beta chains from a single sample sequenced in a study of regulatory T cells in long-lasting Graves disease. PBMCs provided the RNA from which the TCR library was made. TCRdb re-called the reads through MiXCR, storing one row per CDR3 protein. Among approximately 800 distinct CDR3 sequences, approximately 86% were seen once, and the ten largest hold approximately 25%. Sequencing used peripheral blood mononuclear cells (PBMCs), obtained with antithyroid drug treatment, in newly diagnosed or persistent Graves disease (not recorded which). The origin of the receptors is a man in his forties with Graves disease.

The J gene is TRBJ2-3, the V gene TRBV10-3; D remains unclear. This CDR3 has 16 amino acids. Germline V gene lookup returns CDR1 ENHRY and CDR2 SYGVKD. Trimming stripped 3 bases from V and 1 base from J, with 14 bases between. The CDR3 spells CAISEGYRLGTDTQYF. Written as DNA, the CDR3 is TGTGCCATCAGTGAAGGGTACAGACTCGGCACAGATACGCAGTATTTT.

By proportion, this clonotype is hyperexpanded (1% or more). The CDR3 is CATSDLREGDGRETQYF. CDR3 in DNA: TGTGCCACCAGTGATTTGCGGGAGGGGGATGGACGAGAGACCCAGTACTTC. The rearrangement links TRBV24-1 to TRBJ2-5, with 8 bases that match TRBD2. The V gene's germline CDR1 is KGHDR and CDR2 SFDVKD. The CDR3 consists of 17 residues. The V gene end was trimmed by 0 bases and the J gene end by 4 bases; junction bases not matched to a gene: 9.

The V call is TRBV3-1, the J call TRBJ1-1; unclear D gene. The germline V gene encodes CDR1 LGHDT and CDR2 YNNKEL (reference sequence). Between the trimmed V and J ends, which lost 7 bases and 5 bases, there was a span of 17 bases. This CDR3 region has 14 residues. DNA of the CDR3: TGTGCCAGCAAGGTTTACGGGGAAGAGACTGAAGCTTTCTTT. Its translation is CASKVYGEETEAFF. Filled out from reference TRBV3-1 and TRBJ1-1, the complete variable domain reads DTAVSQTPKYLVTQMGNDKSIKCEQNLGHDTMYWYKQDSKKFLKIMFSYNNKELIINETVPNRFSPKSPDKAHLNLHINSLELGDSAVYFCASKVYGEETEAFFGQGTRLTVV.

V and J are TRBV6-2 or TRBV6-3 and TRBJ2-1; TRBD1 agrees at 10 bases. Unmatched junction bases numbered 10, after V lost 6 bases and J lost 8 bases. The germline V gene encodes CDR1 MNHEY and CDR2 SVGEGT. CDR3 size: 15 residues. CDR3 in amino acids: CASREGQGSTDEQFF. The DNA for the CDR3 is TGTGCCAGCAGAGAGGGACAGGGGAGTACGGATGAGCAGTTCTTC.

V and J are TRBV12-3 or TRBV12-4 and TRBJ2-3; a possible D gene is TRBD2 (6 bases). Trimming removed 3 bases at V and 0 bases at J, with 7 bases between. The CDR3 runs to 14 residues. CDR3 coding DNA: TGTGCCAGCAGTTTGGGGGGAAGCACAGATACGCAGTATTTT. Its protein product is CASSLGGSTDTQYF.

V gene TRBV5-1 combines with J gene TRBJ1-5, with D perhaps matching TRBD1 (5 bases). Germline CDR1 reads SGHRS; CDR2 reads YFSETQ. The CDR3 loop spans 14 amino acids. Trimming cost V 0 bases and J 7 bases, with 11 bases left between them. CDR3 in DNA: TGCGCCAGCAGCTTGGTTCCAGGGCTGCAGCCCCAGCATTTT. This gives the protein CASSLVPGLQPQHF.

J is TRBJ2-3 and V is TRBV28; D unclear. Germline CDR1 MDHEN, CDR2 SYDVKM. With 4 bases removed from V and 5 bases from J, the gap between germline ends came to 10 bases. The CDR3 contains 13 residues. The CDR3 reads CASSSNWGDTQYF. CDR3 nucleotide sequence: TGTGCCAGCAGTTCCAACTGGGGAGATACGCAGTATTTT.

This clonotype has only a few counts. This chain links TRBV7-3 with TRBJ2-7, with D unresolved. Germline V lookup: CDR1 SGHTA, CDR2 FQGTGA. The CDR3 contains 11 residues. V was pared by 2 bases and J by 5 bases, with 4 bases between. The CDR3 nucleotides read TGTGCCAGCAGCTTAGGGAACGAGCAGTACTTC. Translation gives CASSLGNEQYF.

The chain uses TRBV4-3 and TRBJ2-1; tentative D call: TRBD1 (6 bases). The CDR3 extends over 15 amino acids. Germline lookup yields CDR1 LGHNA and CDR2 YSLEER. Trimming pared 3 bases from V and 4 bases from J, leaving 13 bases between. Here the CDR3 DNA reads TGCGCCAGCAGCCATACATCCGGACAGTACAATGAGCAGTTCTTC. Encoded protein: CASSHTSGQYNEQFF.

CDR3 amino acids: CASRARAPSYEQYF. The CDR3 DNA follows: TGTGCCAGCAGGGCCCGGGCACCTAGCTACGAGCAGTACTTC. The V call is TRBV6-2 or TRBV6-3, the J call TRBJ2-7; no clear D gene. There are 14 residues in the CDR3. The V end lost 6 bases, the J end lost 3 bases, and 15 bases lay between the germline ends. CDR1 is MNHEY, CDR2 SVGEGT, per germline.

This clonotype was detected only a few times. The V and J genes are TRBV5-1 and TRBJ2-7; D gene unclear. Germline V gene lookup returns CDR1 SGHRS and CDR2 YFSETQ. This CDR3 comprises 15 residues. Trimming pared 2 bases from V and 2 bases from J, leaving 14 bases between. The CDR3 here is CASSFDPSGTYEQYF. The CDR3 DNA is TGCGCCAGCAGCTTTGACCCTTCTGGAACCTACGAGCAGTACTTC.

The chain links TRBV28 to TRBJ2-7; D is perhaps TRBD1 (6 bases). The length of the CDR3 is 15 residues. V was cut by 3 bases and J by 3 bases, with 15 bases left in between. Germline-derived CDR1 and CDR2 are MDHEN and SYDVKM. The CDR3 protein is CASSFGAIRGYEQYF. CDR3 bases: TGTGCCAGCAGTTTCGGCGCCATCAGGGGCTACGAGCAGTACTTC.

The chain uses TRBV12-3 or TRBV12-4 and TRBJ2-7; tentatively, D is TRBD2 (6 bases). CDR3 length equals 17 residues. The ends were cut back, 3 bases at V and 2 bases at J, with 20 bases in the middle. CDR3 nucleotide sequence: TGTGCCAGCAGTTTGGGGAGGTGGGTCAGCCAAACCTACGAGCAGTACTTC. Amino acids: CASSLGRWVSQTYEQYF.

The rearrangement joins TRBV5-1 to TRBJ1-4; D is undetermined. Germline-derived CDR1 and CDR2 are SGHRS and YFSETQ. V was cut by 4 bases and J by 7 bases, with 14 bases left in between. The CDR3 sequence is 14 residues long. This chain's CDR3 is CASSREGGAEKLFF. Written as DNA, the CDR3 is TGCGCCAGCAGCCGGGAGGGTGGAGCTGAAAAACTGTTTTTT. The whole variable domain, remainder taken from reference TRBV5-1 and TRBJ1-4, is KAGVTQTPRYLIKTRGQQVTLSCSPISGHRSVSWYQQTPGQGLQFLFEYFSETQRNKGNFPGRFSGRQFSNSRSEMNVSTLELGDSALYLCASSREGGAEKLFFGSGTQLSVL.